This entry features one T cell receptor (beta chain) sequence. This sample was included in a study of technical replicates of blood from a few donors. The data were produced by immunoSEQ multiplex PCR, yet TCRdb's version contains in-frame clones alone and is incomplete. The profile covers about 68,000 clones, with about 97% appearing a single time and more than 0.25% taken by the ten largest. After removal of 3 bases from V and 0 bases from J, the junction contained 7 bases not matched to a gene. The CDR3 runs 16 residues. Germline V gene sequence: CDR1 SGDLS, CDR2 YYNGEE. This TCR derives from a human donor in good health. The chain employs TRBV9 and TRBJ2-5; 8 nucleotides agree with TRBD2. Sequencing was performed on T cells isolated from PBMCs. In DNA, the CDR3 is TGTGCCAGCAGCGGTACCGGCGGGAGGTACCAAGAGACCCAGTACTTC. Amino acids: CASSGTGGRYQETQYF.